These T cell receptor beta chains were read from a single sample in a study of blood T cell repertoires in COVID-19. Sequencing was performed with immunoSEQ multiplex PCR; in TCRdb, only in-frame clones are kept and a portion is missing. The data show about 53,000 clones, with 81% seen just once and 20% to 25% held by the top ten. The material sequenced was peripheral blood. These receptors originate from an elderly woman with COVID-19, enrolled during active disease. Each CDR3 is given with its conserved first and last residue. The listing skips clone size in some rows; elsewhere it reads once, few, many or a size class.

cdr3_aa	v_call	clone_size
CASSVRVSTPNSPLHF	TRBV28	NA
CASSLAPSGAPNTGELFF	TRBV5-1	medium-sized
CASSPSIVLQGMNTEAFF	TRBV5-1	once
CASSLGWIGTEETQYF	TRBV11-2	NA
CASSRPGDFYEQYF	TRBV4-1	few
CASSYSPSSAGPTQYF	TRBV6-5	NA
CASQGLAVGELFF	TRBV12-3/TRBV12-4	NA
CAISRDRTNEKLFF	TRBV10-3	NA
CAINGQESTDTQYF	TRBV10-3	few
CAWTRVYEQYF	TRBV30	NA
CASSPRQGRDQPQHF	TRBV25-1	NA
CASSSAGNPGNTIYF	TRBV5-5	NA
CASSPASQGPYEQYF	TRBV19	NA
CAWRTEAKNIQYF	TRBV30	NA
CASSISGAYEQYF	TRBV19	NA
CAIQGLWGYTF	TRBV6-5	NA
CAVRGTGESGELFF	TRBV10-2	once
CASILDSASTDTQYF	TRBV6-1	NA
CASSLGLAGGADTQYF	TRBV3-1/TRBV3-2	NA
CASSLARGDDTQYF	TRBV7-7	NA
CASSQVASANGYTF	TRBV4-1	NA
CASRPTSGSTVNTQYF	TRBV5-1	NA
CASSLAGGKGNTEAFF	TRBV11-2	NA
CASSQDGTPEETQYF	TRBV4-1	NA
CASSRDRGYNEQFF	TRBV9	NA
CASSLRLAGVSEQYF	TRBV11-2	NA
CASSDPPGEQYF	TRBV2	NA
CASSQVDFQETQYF	TRBV4-1	NA
CATSRAGIADNEQFF	TRBV15	NA
CASSYGGTGNQPQHF	TRBV6-6	NA
CASSADRRFGYTF	TRBV9	NA
CASSLRTGEAYEQYF	TRBV7-7	NA
CASSDAGIRYGYTF	TRBV4-1	few
CASSQGPAGGYEQYF	TRBV4-1	NA
CASSDPGRVNYGYTF	TRBV25-1	NA
CASSEVRTGEKLFF	TRBV28	NA
CSGTSGTDTQYF	TRBV29-1	NA
CATSREGRKGLVVHEQFF	TRBV15	NA
CASNAGGFKTQYF	TRBV6-5	NA
CASAYRGGEQYF	TRBV6-5	NA
CASSPGHLYGYTF	TRBV27	once
CASGQRTGTTEAFF	TRBV2	NA
CASSSTNGRVAGELFF	TRBV7-2	NA
CASSSGTDNTGELFF	TRBV27	NA
CASSPDLLLTEAFF	TRBV7-6	NA
CASSLQGASEQYF	TRBV11-1	NA
CASSPGTSGRLYNEQFF	TRBV19	NA
CASSLADRTRGTYEQYF	TRBV7-8	NA